This T cell receptor beta chain appears in the sequencing data of a study of cytomegalovirus exposure and HLA in healthy donors. For the study at large: A subsequent analysis reported that the 95 to 150 validation repertoires were produced on the same platform that had also been used for the roughly 670 first-cohort repertoires.

Findings and limits, study-wide: In vitro, three CMV-associated chains proved specific for CMV antigens. Rare sequences made up most TCRs, while some public TCRs were found in many donors.

Germline values: CDR1 SGDLS, CDR2 YYNGEE. The CDR3 runs to 15 residues. V was cut by 1 base and J by 2 bases, with 12 bases left in between. The study drew the donors from its 120-subject validation cohort, separate from the roughly 670-subject first cohort. The table came from immunoSEQ multiplex PCR; TCRdb's copy has only in-frame clones and leaves some out. The sample holds about 170,000 clones, approximately 86% seen once. As to this clone: Its antigen remains unidentified.

This clonotype was obtained from a man aged 18 to 29 in good health and CMV-seropositive. This chain links TRBV9 with TRBJ2-5; no reliable D call. The specimen was PBMCs. The CDR3 coding sequence is TGTGCCAGCAGCGTAACATCGATAAATCAAGAGACCCAGTACTTC. Encoded protein: CASSVTSINQETQYF. Together with reference TRBV9 and TRBJ2-5, the CDR3 gives the full variable domain: DSGVTQTPKHLITATGQRVTLRCSPRSGDLSVYWYQQSLDQGLQFLIQYYNGEERAKGNILERFSAQQFPDLHSELNLSSLELGDSALYFCASSVTSINQETQYFGPGTRLLVL.